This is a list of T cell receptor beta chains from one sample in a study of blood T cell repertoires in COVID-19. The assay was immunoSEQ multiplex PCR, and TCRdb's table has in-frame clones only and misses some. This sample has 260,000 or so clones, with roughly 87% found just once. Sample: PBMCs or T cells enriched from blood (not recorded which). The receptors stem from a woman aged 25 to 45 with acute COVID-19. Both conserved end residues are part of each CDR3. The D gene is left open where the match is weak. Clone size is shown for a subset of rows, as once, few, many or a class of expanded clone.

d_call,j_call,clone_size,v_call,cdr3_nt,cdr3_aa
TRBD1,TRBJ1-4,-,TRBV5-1,TGCGCCAGCAGCACCAGGGGGATCGGTGAAAAACTGTTTTTT,CASSTRGIGEKLFF
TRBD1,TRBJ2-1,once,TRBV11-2,TGTGCCAGCAGCCCCCAGGGGGCCTCCTACAATGAGCAGTTCTTC,CASSPQGASYNEQFF
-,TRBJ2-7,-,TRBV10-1,TGCGCCAGCAGTGAGTCGGGCAGGCCCTACGAGCAGTACTTC,CASSESGRPYEQYF
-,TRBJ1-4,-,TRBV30,TGTGCCTGGAGTGTACGAGGAGTAATTGCAACTAATGAAAAACTGTTTTTT,CAWSVRGVIATNEKLFF
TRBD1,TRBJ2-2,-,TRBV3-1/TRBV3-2,TGTGCCAGCAGCGTAAATCCCGGGACAGGGACCTCCGGGGAGCTGTTTTTT,CASSVNPGTGTSGELFF
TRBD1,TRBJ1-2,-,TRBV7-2,TGTGCCAGCACCAGGGACAGGGGGCGCAACTATGGCTACACCTTC,CASTRDRGRNYGYTF
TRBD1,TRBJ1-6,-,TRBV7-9,TGTGCCAGCAGCTCGGGACAGGGCGGGAATTCACCCCTCCACTTT,CASSSGQGGNSPLHF
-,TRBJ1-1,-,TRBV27,TGTGCTAGCAGTTTATCGCTACAGGTATTGAAAACCATGAACACTGAAGCTTTCTTT,CASSLSLQVLKTMNTEAFF
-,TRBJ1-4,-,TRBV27,TGTGCCAGCAGTCGGCGGAGAATAGTGGAGGAAAAACTGTTTTTT,CASSRRRIVEEKLFF
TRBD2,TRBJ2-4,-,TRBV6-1,TGTGCCAGCAGTGAAAGGGCGGGGGAGCTAGCCAAAAACATTCAGTACTTC,CASSERAGELAKNIQYF
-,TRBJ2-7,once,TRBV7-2,TGTGCCAGCAGCTTAGCGGCGGGGGCACGTGCTTACGAGCAGTACTTC,CASSLAAGARAYEQYF
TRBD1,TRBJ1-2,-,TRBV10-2,TGCGCCAGTCGGGGACAGGGGAACTATGGCTACACCTTC,CASRGQGNYGYTF
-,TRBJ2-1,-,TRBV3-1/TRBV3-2,TGTGCCAGCAGCCAAGAACCCAGGGGAACCTACAATGAGCAGTTCTTC,CASSQEPRGTYNEQFF
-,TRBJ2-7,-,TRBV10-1,TGCGCCAGCAGCCGCGGGGCAGCGATGGAGTACGAGCAGTACTTC,CASSRGAAMEYEQYF
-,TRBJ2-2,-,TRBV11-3,TGTGCCAGCAGCTTGGGCGGGCAGGACACCGGGGAGCTGTTTTTT,CASSLGGQDTGELFF
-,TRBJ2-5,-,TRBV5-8,TGTGCCAGCAGCCTAGGCGCCGGACACCCAAGGGGGGAGACCCAGTACTTC,CASSLGAGHPRGETQYF
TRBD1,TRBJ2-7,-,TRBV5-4,TGTGCCAGCAGCCCAACCGTGGACAGGGCCAACGAGCAGTACTTC,CASSPTVDRANEQYF
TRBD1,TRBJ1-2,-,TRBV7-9,TGTGCCAGCAGCTTGGAGGGGGCGAACGTCTATGGCTACACCTTC,CASSLEGANVYGYTF
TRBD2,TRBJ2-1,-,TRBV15,TGTGCCACCAGCAGGGGACTAGTACGCGAGCAGTTCTTC,CATSRGLVREQFF
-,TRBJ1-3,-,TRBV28,TGTGCCAGCAGTGTCCTAGGTGCTGGAAACACCATATATTTT,CASSVLGAGNTIYF
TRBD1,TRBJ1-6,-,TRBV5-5,TGTGCCAGCAGCTCAAGAGGGGACAGATATTCACCCCTCCACTTT,CASSSRGDRYSPLHF
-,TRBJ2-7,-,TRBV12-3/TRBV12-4,TGTGCCAGCAGTAAGTGGAGGTCCGAGCAGTACTTC,CASSKWRSEQYF
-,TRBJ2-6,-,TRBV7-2,TGTGCCAGCAGCTTAGGAGGCTCTGGGGCCAACGTCCTGACTTTC,CASSLGGSGANVLTF
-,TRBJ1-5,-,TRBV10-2,TGCGCCAGCAAGGGACACGGGAATCAGCCCCAGCATTTT,CASKGHGNQPQHF
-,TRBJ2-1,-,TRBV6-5,TGTGCCAGCAGTTACTCGACTGCGAGGAATGAGCAGTTCTTC,CASSYSTARNEQFF
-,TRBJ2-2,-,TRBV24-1,TGTGCCACCAGTACGGGGAACACCGGGGAGCTGTTTTTT,CATSTGNTGELFF
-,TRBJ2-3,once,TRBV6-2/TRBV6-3,TGTGCCAGCAGTATCGGACTGGCTAGCACAGATACGCAGTATTTT,CASSIGLASTDTQYF
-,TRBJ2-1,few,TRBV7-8,TGTGCCAGCAGCTTAGGGGCCGGGACTTTGTCCTACAATGAGCAGTTCTTC,CASSLGAGTLSYNEQFF
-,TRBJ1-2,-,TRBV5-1,TGCGCCAGCAGCTCGGGTACCGGTGGCTACACCTTC,CASSSGTGGYTF
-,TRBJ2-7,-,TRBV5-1,TGCGCCAGCAGCTTGGGAGCCCACGAGCAGTACTTC,CASSLGAHEQYF
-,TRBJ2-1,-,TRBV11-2,TGTGCCAGCAGCTTAGTGTCAGGCAACAACAATGAGCAGTTCTTC,CASSLVSGNNNEQFF